This TCR beta chain was sequenced during a study of blood T cell repertoires in COVID-19. Study at large: The study drew acute and convalescent COVID-19 samples from the United States, Italy and Spain.

How the authors handled the data: Amplification of reference gene primers was used by the study to estimate nucleated cell counts. Assay: immunoSEQ multiplex PCR; the TCRdb copy retains only in-frame clones and omits some. V and J calls and clone size are given by that table; D and trimming were obtained from the DNA. The profile shows nearly 50,000 clones, around 87% of them singletons. The CDR3 runs 14 residues. Germline lookup yields CDR1 DFQATT and CDR2 SNEGSKA (reference sequence). V was clipped by 3 bases and J by 2 bases, with 14 bases between them. Sequenced material: peripheral blood. The TCR originated in a man aged 40-50 years with active COVID-19. This rearrangement joins TRBV20-1 to TRBJ2-7; no definite D call. CDR3 sequence: CSASTVPAAYEQYF. CDR3 bases: TGCAGTGCTAGTACTGTCCCCGCGGCCTACGAGCAGTACTTC.